Following are 31 T cell receptor beta chains from one sample sequenced in a study of identifying expanded T cells in peripheral blood. Assay: immunoSEQ multiplex PCR; the TCRdb copy retains only in-frame clones and omits some. Counted here are under 150,000 clones, 84% occurring once; the ten biggest clones make up around 3.3%. Sample: blood. The receptors shown here come from a person between 18 and 69 years old in good health.

This clone has just one count. The gene calls are TRBV6-5 and TRBJ2-7; D may correspond to TRBD1 or TRBD2 (5 bases each). The CDR3 is made up of 13 amino acids. Per germline, CDR1 MNHEY and CDR2 SVGAGI. Trimming removed 0 bases at V and 6 bases at J, with 9 bases between. CDR3 nucleotides: TGTGCCAGCAGTTACTCGACGGGGCGCGAGCAGTACTTC. This translates into CASSYSTGREQYF.

The chain joins TRBV5-1 to TRBJ1-2, with a tentative D call TRBD1 (5 bases). The germline V gene has CDR1 SGHRS and CDR2 YFSETQ. The CDR3 is made up of 14 amino acids. Trimming took off 4 bases at V and 7 bases at J, with 17 bases between the two ends. In DNA form, the CDR3 reads TGCGCCAGCAGCCAGCAGCAGGGCCGGAGTGGCTACACCTTC. It translates to CASSQQQGRSGYTF.

The V and J genes are TRBV6-1 and TRBJ1-1; D remains ambiguous. CDR1 MNHNS and CDR2 SASEGT come from the germline V gene. The CDR3 covers 12 residues. V lost 6 bases and J lost 8, with 13 bases in between. The CDR3 DNA follows: TGTGCCAGCAGCCCCTCCAGCCTGGAAGCTTTCTTT. This encodes CASSPSSLEAFF.

This clone has only a few counts. The chain carries TRBV7-7 and TRBJ2-1; 7 positions agree with TRBD1. With 5 bases clipped from V and 9 bases from J, the junction kept 10 bases outside the gene matches. The CDR3 covers 14 residues. Germline assignment: CDR1 SSHAT and CDR2 FNYEAQ (reference sequence). The CDR3 DNA reads as TGTGCCAGCAGCCTACGGCAACAGGGGTCTGAGCAGTTCTTC. This gives the protein CASSLRQQGSEQFF.

The rearrangement uses TRBV5-4 and TRBJ2-2; D is unresolved. V dropped 4 bases and J dropped 2 bases, with 3 bases sitting between them. Germline V gene sequence: CDR1 SGHNT, CDR2 YYREEE (reference sequence). This CDR3 is 12 amino acids long. DNA for the CDR3: TGTGCCAGCAGCCGCAACACCGGGGAGCTGTTTTTT. Translation: CASSRNTGELFF.

This rearrangement joins TRBV5-1 to TRBJ2-7; unclear D gene. CDR1 SGHRS and CDR2 YFSETQ come from the germline V gene. The V end was cut by 5 bases, the J end by 3 bases, with 18 bases between. The CDR3 contains 15 residues. In DNA form, the CDR3 reads TGCGCCAGCAGAGCCAGGCAGGTTAGTAGCTACGAGCAGTACTTC. This translates into CASRARQVSSYEQYF. Combining the CDR3 with reference TRBV5-1 and TRBJ2-7 gives the whole variable domain KAGVTQTPRYLIKTRGQQVTLSCSPISGHRSVSWYQQTPGQGLQFLFEYFSETQRNKGNFPGRFSGRQFSNSRSEMNVSTLELGDSALYLCASRARQVSSYEQYFGPGTRLTVT.

The rearrangement joins TRBV27 to TRBJ1-1; D is perhaps TRBD1 (6 bases). The CDR3 is made up of 18 amino acids. Germline assignment: CDR1 MNHEY and CDR2 SMNVEV (reference sequence). The germline V and J ends were trimmed by 3 bases and 1 base, with 21 bases remaining between them. The CDR3, as DNA: TGTGCCAGCAGTTTCGAAGGGGGAGCTCGTTACTCGAACACTGAAGCTTTCTTT. Residues: CASSFEGGARYSNTEAFF.

Only one count was recorded for this clone. The chain combines TRBV7-8 with TRBJ2-1, with D possibly matching TRBD1 (5 bases). This CDR3 has 15 amino acids. Trimming left V 5 bases short and J 3 bases short, with 14 bases between. Germline CDR1 and CDR2: SGHVS and FQNEAQ. CDR3 protein: CASSPAPGFYNEQFF. DNA for the CDR3: TGTGCCAGCAGCCCCGCTCCAGGGTTCTACAATGAGCAGTTCTTC.

The chain employs TRBV27 and TRBJ1-6; 10 bases are a match to TRBD1. This CDR3 has 19 amino acids. Per germline, CDR1 MNHEY and CDR2 SMNVEV (reference sequence). The trim removed 7 bases at V and 0 bases at J, leaving 12 bases unmatched. DNA of the CDR3: TGTGCCAGCAATCCTACCGGGACAGGGGCTAGCTCCTATAATTCACCCCTCCACTTT. As protein: CASNPTGTGASSYNSPLHF.

The V and J genes are TRBV18 and TRBJ1-5; a possible D gene is TRBD1 (6 bases). Germline V gene sequence: CDR1 KGHSH, CDR2 LQKENI. Trimming removed 6 bases from V and 1 base from J, with 7 bases in between. The CDR3 runs to 13 residues. The CDR3 region is CASSGQSNQPQHF. CDR3 sequence (DNA): TGTGCCAGCTCCGGACAGAGCAATCAGCCCCAGCATTTT.

This rearrangement joins TRBV7-9 to TRBJ2-5; 7 nucleotides match TRBD1. The CDR3 has 15 amino acids. CDR1 and CDR2 from the germline V gene are SEHNR and FQNEAQ (reference sequence). Trimming at V came to 4 bases and at J to 5 bases, leaving 10 bases not matched to a gene. The CDR3 DNA follows: TGTGCCAGCAGCTCTAACAGGGGCGCAGGGGAGACCCAGTACTTC. As protein: CASSSNRGAGETQYF.

V and J are TRBV25-1 and TRBJ1-1, with TRBD1 matching 9 bases. The germline V gene encodes CDR1 MGHDK and CDR2 SYGVNS. Trimming removed 6 bases from V and 4 bases from J; junction bases left unmatched: 3. This CDR3 spans 13 amino acids. The CDR3 protein is CASSPDRGTEAFF. CDR3 DNA sequence: TGTGCCAGCAGCCCGGACAGGGGCACTGAAGCTTTCTTT.

This chain connects TRBV20-1 to TRBJ2-3; D unclear. V gave up 4 bases and J gave up 7 bases, with 9 bases separating them. CDR3 size: 11 residues. Germline CDR1 and CDR2: DFQATT and SNEGSKA (reference sequence). CDR3 nucleotides: TGCAGTGCTATACGATGGAATACGCAGTATTTT. As protein: CSAIRWNTQYF.

CDR3 DNA sequence: TGTGCCACCAGCAGAGACAGCAACATTCAGTACTTC. Its translation is CATSRDSNIQYF. V and J are TRBV15 and TRBJ2-4; D not certain. The germline V gene encodes CDR1 LNHNV and CDR2 YYDKDF (reference sequence). CDR3 length: 12 amino acids. Trimming took off 0 bases at V and 7 bases at J, with 4 bases between the two ends.

This clone has a handful of counts. The chain employs TRBV30 and TRBJ1-2; no clear D gene. The V gene lost 2 bases and the J gene lost 7 bases, with 8 bases spanning the gap. Germline V gene lookup returns CDR1 GTSNPN and CDR2 SVGIG (reference sequence). The CDR3 runs 11 residues. The CDR3 loop reads CAWSLDSGYTF. CDR3 bases: TGTGCCTGGAGTTTGGATTCTGGCTACACCTTC.

V usage is TRBV5-1 and J usage is TRBJ1-5, with TRBD1 matching 7 bases. The J segment lost 9 bases and the V segment lost 0 bases, leaving 6 bases of the junction unmatched. Germline V gives CDR1 SGHRS, CDR2 YFSETQ. The CDR3 is 14 amino acids. DNA for the CDR3: TGCGCCAGCAGCTTGGAACCAGGGGGGAGGCCCCAGCATTTT. Its translation: CASSLEPGGRPQHF.

V and J are TRBV5-1 and TRBJ1-1, with 8 bases aligning to TRBD1. This CDR3 region has 14 residues. Germline-derived CDR1 and CDR2 are SGHRS and YFSETQ. With V trimmed by 4 bases and J by 6 bases, 8 bases remained unmatched. The CDR3 region is CASSPGQGAAEAFF. The CDR3 DNA reads TGCGCCAGCAGCCCAGGACAGGGTGCGGCTGAAGCTTTCTTT.

This clone has only a few counts. This chain connects TRBV5-1 to TRBJ2-7; TRBD2 is a possible D gene (5 bases). Germline V gene sequence: CDR1 SGHRS, CDR2 YFSETQ. The length of the CDR3 is 15 residues. V lost 0 bases to trimming and J lost 7 bases, with 17 bases between them. The CDR3 is CASSLAASQEDEQYF. CDR3 DNA: TGCGCCAGCAGCTTGGCTGCAAGCCAGGAGGATGAGCAGTACTTC.

The V call is TRBV4-1, the J call TRBJ1-2; 9 nucleotides agree with TRBD1. The CDR3 length is 16 residues. From germline, CDR1 is MGHRA and CDR2 YSYEKL. J gave up 4 bases and V 4 bases, and 10 bases lay outside the gene matches. CDR3 sequence reads: CASSRQTGTGTYGYTF. The CDR3 nucleotides read TGCGCCAGCAGCCGACAAACCGGGACAGGGACCTATGGCTACACCTTC.

A single count supports this clone. The chain is built from TRBV9 and TRBJ1-6; D perhaps matches TRBD1 (6 bases). This CDR3 comprises 13 residues. Germline loops: CDR1 SGDLS, CDR2 YYNGEE. Trimming cost V 3 bases and J 14 bases, with 15 bases left between them. This CDR3 is CASSEGGQGSLHF. The DNA for the CDR3 is TGTGCCAGCAGCGAGGGGGGGCAAGGGTCCCTCCACTTT.

The chain combines TRBV14 with TRBJ2-7; 7 bases align to TRBD2. The germline V gene has CDR1 SGHDN and CDR2 FVKESK. The CDR3 is made up of 14 amino acids. V lost 4 bases and J lost 4; bases outside the gene matches: 7. CDR3 sequence reads: CASSLLGRVYEQYF. The CDR3 DNA follows: TGTGCCAGCAGCCTCCTGGGGAGGGTGTACGAGCAGTACTTC.

V and J are TRBV6-5 and TRBJ1-1; D gene ambiguous. Trimming cost V 6 bases and J 6 bases, with 8 bases left between them. Germline V lookup: CDR1 MNHEY, CDR2 SVGAGI. The CDR3 has 11 residues. In DNA form, the CDR3 reads TGTGCCAGCAGGAAAGGAGCTGAAGCTTTCTTT. Translation: CASRKGAEAFF.

V is TRBV4-1 and J is TRBJ2-7; the D gene is possibly TRBD2 (6 bases). Per germline, CDR1 MGHRA and CDR2 YSYEKL. The CDR3 extends over 16 amino acids. V was cut by 4 bases and J by 2 bases, with 18 bases left in between. For the CDR3, the DNA is TGCGCCAGCAGCCCAGCCGGGCTCACGGGAGCCTACGAGCAGTACTTC. Translated: CASSPAGLTGAYEQYF.

The V call is TRBV5-5, the J call TRBJ1-1; 9 nucleotides line up with TRBD1. V shed 2 bases and J 3 bases; nucleotides not matched to a gene: 2. This CDR3 contains 14 residues. Germline CDR1 reads SGHKS; CDR2 reads YYEKEE (reference sequence). CDR3 DNA: TGTGCCAGCAGCTTCCGGGACAGGGACACTGAAGCTTTCTTT. Its protein is CASSFRDRDTEAFF.

The table lists this clone with a count of one. V gene TRBV9 combines with J gene TRBJ2-3; D remains ambiguous. From germline, CDR1 is SGDLS and CDR2 YYNGEE. V lost 0 bases and J lost 0, with 11 bases in between. The CDR3 extends over 16 amino acids. DNA for the CDR3: TGTGCCAGCAGCGTAGGTATTGACCCTAGCACAGATACGCAGTATTTT. This translates into CASSVGIDPSTDTQYF.

V usage is TRBV2 and J usage is TRBJ1-6; the D gene is possibly TRBD1 (5 bases). The CDR3 is 15 amino acids. Deletions cut 11 bases from V and 7 bases from J, with 21 bases between. Germline V gene sequence: CDR1 SNHLY, CDR2 FYNNEI. CDR3 nucleotide sequence: TGTGCCTTTATGTCCCGGCAGGGCTCCAATTCACCCCTCCACTTT. It translates to CAFMSRQGSNSPLHF.

The CDR3 DNA is TGTGCCAGCTCACCAGGGTTATCCTCCGATCAGGGAAATGGCTACACCTTC. Translation gives CASSPGLSSDQGNGYTF. V and J are TRBV18 and TRBJ1-2; maybe TRBD1 (5 bases). Germline V gene sequence: CDR1 KGHSH, CDR2 LQKENI. The germline V and J ends were trimmed by 2 bases and 6 bases, with 22 bases remaining between them. The CDR3 consists of 17 residues.

The chain links TRBV6-1 to TRBJ2-3; D not resolved. The V gene's germline CDR1 is MNHNS and CDR2 SASEGT. The V gene lost 1 base and the J gene lost 1 base, with 3 bases spanning the gap. The CDR3 contains 13 residues. CDR3 DNA: TGTGCCAGCAGTGAAGGCCGCACAGATACGCAGTATTTT. It encodes CASSEGRTDTQYF.

This clone showed up just once. V is TRBV6-5 and J is TRBJ2-6; no reliable D call. Germline CDR1 and CDR2: MNHEY and SVGAGI. The CDR3 is made up of 14 amino acids. Trimming pared 5 bases from V and 0 bases from J, leaving 5 bases between. CDR3 DNA sequence: TGTGCCAGCAGTGAAATCTCTGGGGCCAACGTCCTGACTTTC. Amino acid sequence: CASSEISGANVLTF.

The chain uses TRBV2 and TRBJ2-5; tentative D call: TRBD2 (5 bases). The CDR3 extends over 12 amino acids. Germline loops: CDR1 SNHLY, CDR2 FYNNEI. V was cut by 3 bases and J by 7 bases, with 9 bases left in between. CDR3 in DNA: TGTGCCAGCAGTGAGGAGGAGGTGACCCAGTACTTC. Its protein is CASSEEEVTQYF.

This chain links TRBV5-4 with TRBJ2-1; 8 bases match TRBD1. The germline CDR1 and CDR2 sequences are SGHNT and YYREEE (reference sequence). V shed 7 bases and J 6 bases; nucleotides not matched to a gene: 12. This CDR3 comprises 15 residues. The CDR3 reads CASGQGSLFRNEQFF. The CDR3 DNA reads as TGTGCCAGCGGACAGGGATCGCTCTTTCGCAATGAGCAGTTCTTC.